Included here is one T cell receptor (beta chain) sequence, with context. This may come from a read error, since a much larger clone is one base off. Bulk tissue was left unsorted, and RNA and DNA were co-extracted from 20-30 mg of it. This sample was taken from a study of tumor-infiltrating lymphocytes in primary liver carcinoma. Constant-region priming of around 490 ng total RNA yielded TCR beta cDNA. Libraries of TCR beta came from three nested multiplex PCR rounds with slightly modified ARM-PCR. One entry per CDR3 protein results from TCRdb running MiXCR on the multiplex PCR reads. This sample has 55,000 to 70,000 distinct CDR3 sequences, with 70% to 85% found just once. The sample comprised liver tumor tissue from sampling region 2. The subset here: tumor region T2, inferior pole. The TCR was taken from a man aged 40-49 years with primary liver carcinoma and hepatitis B virus infection.

CDR3 sequence: CSCIQGTGETQYF. The CDR3 region has the DNA TGCAGCTGCATACAGGGGACGGGAGAGACCCAGTACTTC. The chain joins TRBV29-1 to TRBJ2-5; 7 bases align to TRBD1. V shed 8 bases and J 4 bases; nucleotides not matched to a gene: 10. In germline, CDR1 is SQVTM, CDR2 ANQGSEA. The CDR3 is 13 residues long.